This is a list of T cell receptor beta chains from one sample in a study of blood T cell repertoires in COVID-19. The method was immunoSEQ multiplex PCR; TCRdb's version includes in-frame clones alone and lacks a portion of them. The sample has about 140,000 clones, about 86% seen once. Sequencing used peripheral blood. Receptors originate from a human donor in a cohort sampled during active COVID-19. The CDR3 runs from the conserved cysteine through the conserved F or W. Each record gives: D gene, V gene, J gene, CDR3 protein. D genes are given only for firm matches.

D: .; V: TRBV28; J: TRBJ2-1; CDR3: CASSLLGGSYNEQFF
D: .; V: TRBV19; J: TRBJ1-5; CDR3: CASSIDRINQPQHF
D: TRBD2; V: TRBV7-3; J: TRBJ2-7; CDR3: CASSNGASGSYEQYF
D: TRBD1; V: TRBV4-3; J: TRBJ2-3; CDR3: CASSQQTGVGTDTQYF
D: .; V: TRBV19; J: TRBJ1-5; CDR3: CASSIWTVDNQPQHF
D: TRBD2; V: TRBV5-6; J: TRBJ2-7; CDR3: CASRIAGDPYEQYF
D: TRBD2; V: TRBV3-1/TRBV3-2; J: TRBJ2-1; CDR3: CASSQRLAGDIYNEQFF
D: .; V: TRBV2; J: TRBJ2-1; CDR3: CASSEDIYDEQFF
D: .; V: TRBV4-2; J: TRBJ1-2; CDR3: CASSQERDYGYTF
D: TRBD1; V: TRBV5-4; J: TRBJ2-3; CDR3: CASSLSQGAGNTQYF
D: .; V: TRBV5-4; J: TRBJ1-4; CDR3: CASSLSSSATNEKLFF
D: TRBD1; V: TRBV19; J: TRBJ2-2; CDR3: CASSIWGTGTTGELFF
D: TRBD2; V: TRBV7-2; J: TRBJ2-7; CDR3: CASSLGASGSYEQYF
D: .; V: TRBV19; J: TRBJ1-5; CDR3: CASSIAGDNNQPQHF
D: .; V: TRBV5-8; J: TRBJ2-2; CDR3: CASSLVDKGTGELFF
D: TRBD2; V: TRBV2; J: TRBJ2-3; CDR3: CASRKGTRTDTQYF
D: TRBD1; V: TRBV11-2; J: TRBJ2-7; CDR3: CASSYNDRVYEQYF
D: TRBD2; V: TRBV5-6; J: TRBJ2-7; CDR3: CASSLLGGGSSYEQYF
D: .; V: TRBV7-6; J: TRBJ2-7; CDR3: CASSLDVLDEQYF
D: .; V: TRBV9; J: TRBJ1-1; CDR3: CASSVATGHRVTEAFF
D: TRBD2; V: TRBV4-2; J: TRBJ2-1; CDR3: CASSQDGLAVGSSYNEQFF
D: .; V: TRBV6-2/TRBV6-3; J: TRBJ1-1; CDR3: CASSDSQDTEAFF
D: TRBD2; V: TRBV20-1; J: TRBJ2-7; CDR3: CSARGAGEQYF
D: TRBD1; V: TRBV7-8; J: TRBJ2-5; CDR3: CASSLGLQGAQETQYF
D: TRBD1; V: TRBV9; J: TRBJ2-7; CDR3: CASSTGTGSYEQYF
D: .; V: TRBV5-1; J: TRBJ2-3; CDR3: CASSLPSGSGSTDTQYF
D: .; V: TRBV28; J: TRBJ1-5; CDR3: CASSLDTLSNQPQHF
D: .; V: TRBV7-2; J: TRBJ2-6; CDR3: CASSLGRASRSGANVLTF
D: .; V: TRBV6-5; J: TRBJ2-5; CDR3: CASSLARRRQETQYF
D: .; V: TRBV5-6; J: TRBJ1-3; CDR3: CASSFLGQGDGNTIYF
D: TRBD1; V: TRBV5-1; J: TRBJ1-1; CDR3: CASSFSQGAYTEAFF
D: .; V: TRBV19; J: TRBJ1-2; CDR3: CASSIAGRRYGYTF